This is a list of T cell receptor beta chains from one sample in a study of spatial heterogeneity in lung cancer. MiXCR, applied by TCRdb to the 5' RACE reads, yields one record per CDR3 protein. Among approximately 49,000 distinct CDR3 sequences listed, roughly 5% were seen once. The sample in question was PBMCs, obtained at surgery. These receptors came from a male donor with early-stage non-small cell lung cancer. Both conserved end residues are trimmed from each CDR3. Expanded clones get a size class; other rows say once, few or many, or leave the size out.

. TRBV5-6 ASSLVPTSSAHEQY
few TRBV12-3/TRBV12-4 ASARDSRSETQY
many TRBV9 ASSFDRGRENEQF
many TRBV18 ASADGSNQPQH
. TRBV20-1 SARDRATRGDTQY
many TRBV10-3 AIRRAGQGMFEQY
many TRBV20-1 SALRVRWTEAF
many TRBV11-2 ASSPHNEQF
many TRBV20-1 SARRGVVPNQPQH
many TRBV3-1 ASSQGAGVNTGELF
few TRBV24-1 ATSDTPGVRESTDTQY
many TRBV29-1 SVRGGLAVISTDTQY
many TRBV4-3 ASSQGSGSADSGANVLT
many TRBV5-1 ASSTEPAGGHNEQF
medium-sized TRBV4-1 ASSQPTSGSYEQY
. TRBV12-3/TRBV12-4 ASSISGTVNTEAF
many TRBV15 ATSSETGNNEQY
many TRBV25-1 ASRASGTNTGELF
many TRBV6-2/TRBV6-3 ASSLDRGPPLNTEAF
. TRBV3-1 ASSQVGVLRTEAF
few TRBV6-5 ASSPSSHQPQH
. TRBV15 ATSTGLAQETQY
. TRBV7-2 ASSLADAEAGELF
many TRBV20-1 SASRSYSGNTIY
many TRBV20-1 SASIPGKPYEQY
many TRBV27 ASTNPPDTQY